This TCR beta chain was sequenced for a study of cytomegalovirus exposure and HLA in healthy donors. The trim removed 1 base at V and 7 bases at J, leaving 4 bases unmatched. The CDR3 is made up of 15 amino acids. Germline values: CDR1 LGHNA, CDR2 YNFKEQ. Repertoires were generated with immunoSEQ multiplex PCR, while TCRdb's copy carries only in-frame clones and drops some. The sample includes over 100,000 clones, nearly 90% seen only once; the top ten take about 3.5%. The source of this sequence is a man aged 30-40 years in good health and CMV-seronegative. J is TRBJ1-6 and V is TRBV4-2; 7 bases match TRBD1. The specimen was PBMCs. The CDR3 DNA sequence: TGTGCCAGCAGCCAAGCCTCAGGGGGAAATTCACCCCTCCACTTT. Its protein is CASSQASGGNSPLHF.